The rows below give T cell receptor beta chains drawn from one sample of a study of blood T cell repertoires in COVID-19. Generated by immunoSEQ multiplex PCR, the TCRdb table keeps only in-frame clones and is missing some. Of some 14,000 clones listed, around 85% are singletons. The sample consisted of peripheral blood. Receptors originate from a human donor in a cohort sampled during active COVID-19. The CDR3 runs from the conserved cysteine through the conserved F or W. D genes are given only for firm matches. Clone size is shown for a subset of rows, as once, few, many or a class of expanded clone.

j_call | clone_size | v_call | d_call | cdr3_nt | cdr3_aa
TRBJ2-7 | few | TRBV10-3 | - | TGTGCCATCAGTGAGAGCCGTGAGAACGAGCAGTACTTC | CAISESRENEQYF
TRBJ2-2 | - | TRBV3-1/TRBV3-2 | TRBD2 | TGTGCCAGCAGCCCGCGGGCGGGAGGCCCCGGGGAGCTGTTTTTT | CASSPRAGGPGELFF
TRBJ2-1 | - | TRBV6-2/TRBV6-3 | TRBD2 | TGTGCCAGCAGTGACCCGCGGGAGCGGGAGACCTACAATGAGCAGTTCTTC | CASSDPRERETYNEQFF
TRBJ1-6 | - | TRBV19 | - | TGTGCCAGTAGCACAACCGGGGGATCCCGGGATCACATCAATTCACCCCTCCACTTT | CASSTTGGSRDHINSPLHF
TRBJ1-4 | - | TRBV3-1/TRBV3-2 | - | TGTGCCAGCAGCCAAGACCCTAGGTCTAATGAAAAACTGTTTTTT | CASSQDPRSNEKLFF
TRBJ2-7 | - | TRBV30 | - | TGTGCCTGGAGTCCCTCCGGTGAGCAGTACTTC | CAWSPSGEQYF
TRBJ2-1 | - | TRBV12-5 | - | TGTGCTAGTGGTTTGAGGGACTTGGGGCAGCAGTTCTTC | CASGLRDLGQQFF
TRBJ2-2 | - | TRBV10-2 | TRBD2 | TGCGCCAGCACTTTCGGACTAGAATCGGGTACCGGGGAGCTGTTTTTT | CASTFGLESGTGELFF
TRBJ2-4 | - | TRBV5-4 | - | TGTGCCAGCAGCTTCGGACAGAACATTCAGTACTTC | CASSFGQNIQYF
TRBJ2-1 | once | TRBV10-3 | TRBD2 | TGTGCCATCAGTGAAACCGGGACTAGCGGACTCAATGAGCAGTTCTTC | CAISETGTSGLNEQFF
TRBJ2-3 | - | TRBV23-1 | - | TGCGCCAGCAGTCCGAGCACAGATACGCAGTATTTT | CASSPSTDTQYF
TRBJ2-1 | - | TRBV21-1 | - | TGTGCCAGCCGGGTCTCCTACAATGAGCAGTTCTTC | CASRVSYNEQFF
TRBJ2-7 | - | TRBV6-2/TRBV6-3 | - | TGTGCCAGCAGTCGCGCATTCGACGAGCAGTACTTC | CASSRAFDEQYF
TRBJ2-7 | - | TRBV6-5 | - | TGTGCCAGCACCACAGGGCTTGAGCAGTACTTC | CASTTGLEQYF
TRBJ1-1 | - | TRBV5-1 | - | TGCGCCAGCAGCGACATCGGGACTGCGAACACTGAAGCTTTCTTT | CASSDIGTANTEAFF
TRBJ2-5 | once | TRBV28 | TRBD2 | TGTGCCAGCAGTCCCTTGGGACTAGCAGTTGCCGAGACCCAGTACTTC | CASSPLGLAVAETQYF
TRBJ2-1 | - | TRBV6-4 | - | TGTGCCAGCAGCCCCGACGAAGCGAATGAGCAGTTCTTC | CASSPDEANEQFF
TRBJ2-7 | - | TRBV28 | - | TGTGCCAGCATCGGGAGCTCCTACGAGCAGTACTTC | CASIGSSYEQYF
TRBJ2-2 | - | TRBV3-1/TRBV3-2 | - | TGTGCCAGCAGCCAAGACCCAGGGCGCGCCGGGGAGCTGTTTTTT | CASSQDPGRAGELFF
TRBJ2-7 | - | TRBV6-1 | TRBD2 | TGTGCCAGCAGTGAAGCGAGGACTAGCGGGAGGGAGGTCTACGAGCAGTACTTC | CASSEARTSGREVYEQYF
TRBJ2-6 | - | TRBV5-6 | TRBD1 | TGTGCCAGCAGCGGCGGGACAGGGGGCTCCTCTGGGGCCAACGTCCTGACTTTC | CASSGGTGGSSGANVLTF
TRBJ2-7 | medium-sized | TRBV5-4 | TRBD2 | TGTGCCAGCAGCCCCTCCTCGGGGGTAGCGGGATCGGTAGAGCAGTACTTC | CASSPSSGVAGSVEQYF
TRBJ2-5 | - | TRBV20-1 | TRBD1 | TGCAGTGCTAGTGGGACAGGAAAAGAGACCCAGTACTTC | CSASGTGKETQYF
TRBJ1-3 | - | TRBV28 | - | TGTGCCAGCAGTAACCGACAGAGCTCTGGAAACACCATATATTTT | CASSNRQSSGNTIYF
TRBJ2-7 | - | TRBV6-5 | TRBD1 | TGTGCCAGCAGGACAGGGCTAATGAACGAGCAGTACTTC | CASRTGLMNEQYF
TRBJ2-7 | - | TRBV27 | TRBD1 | TGTGCCAGCAGTACCGGGGACAGGGGGCTTTCCTCCTACGAGCAGTACTTC | CASSTGDRGLSSYEQYF
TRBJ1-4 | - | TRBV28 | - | TGTGCCAGCAGTTCCGGGACACGGGGCTATGAAAAACTGTTTTTT | CASSSGTRGYEKLFF
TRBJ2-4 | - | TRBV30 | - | TGTGCCTGGAGTACCATTAGTAACATTCAGTACTTC | CAWSTISNIQYF
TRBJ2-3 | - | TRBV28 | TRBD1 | TGTGCCAGCAGTCGACAGGGGAGAGATACGCAGTATTTT | CASSRQGRDTQYF
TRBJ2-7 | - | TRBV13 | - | TGTGCCAGCAGCTTACAGGCAGCCTACGAGCAGTACTTC | CASSLQAAYEQYF
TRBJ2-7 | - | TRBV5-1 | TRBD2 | TGCGCCAGCAGCACCGGGACTAGCGAAATTGAGCAGTACTTC | CASSTGTSEIEQYF
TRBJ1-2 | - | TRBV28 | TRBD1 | TGTGCCAGCAGTTTCGGTGGGACAGCGCAGACCTTC | CASSFGGTAQTF
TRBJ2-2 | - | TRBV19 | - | TGTGCCAGTAGTATTCGAGAAGACACCGGGGAGCTGTTTTTT | CASSIREDTGELFF
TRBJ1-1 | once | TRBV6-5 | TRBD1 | TGTGCCAGCAGTCTTGAGGACAGGGGACCCACTGAAGCTTTCTTT | CASSLEDRGPTEAFF
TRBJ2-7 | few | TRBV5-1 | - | TGCGCCAGCAGCAATAAGACAGGCCCAGGGGTCCTCGAGCAGTACTTC | CASSNKTGPGVLEQYF
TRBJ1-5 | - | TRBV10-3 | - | TGTGCCATCAGTGTCGAGGGTTTTCATAGCAATCAGCCCCAGCATTTT | CAISVEGFHSNQPQHF
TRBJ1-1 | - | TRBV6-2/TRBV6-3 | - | TGTGCCAGCAGTGCCGGGGAAGTCGAGGAAGCTTTCTTT | CASSAGEVEEAFF
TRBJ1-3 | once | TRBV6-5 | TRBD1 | TGTGCCAGCAGTCCCGGACAGGCTGGAAACACCATATATTTT | CASSPGQAGNTIYF
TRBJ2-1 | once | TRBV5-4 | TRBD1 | TGTGCCAGCAGCTTGGTCTCGAGGGGGCGCGATGAGCAGTTCTTC | CASSLVSRGRDEQFF
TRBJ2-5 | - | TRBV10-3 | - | TGTGCCATCAGTGGGGAGCTAGGTTACCAAGAGACCCAGTACTTC | CAISGELGYQETQYF
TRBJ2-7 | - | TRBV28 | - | TGTGCCAGCAGTCCCTACCCGGGTGGCGTCTACGAGCAGTACTTC | CASSPYPGGVYEQYF
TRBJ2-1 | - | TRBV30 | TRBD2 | TGTGCCTGGAGGCGGACTAGCGGAACCTACAATGAGCAGTTCTTC | CAWRRTSGTYNEQFF
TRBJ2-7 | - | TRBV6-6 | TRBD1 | TGTGCCAGCATCCAACAGGGGGCTGCCTACGAGCAGTACTTC | CASIQQGAAYEQYF
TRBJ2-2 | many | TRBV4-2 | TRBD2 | TGTGCCAGCAGCCTTCCAGACGTGACTAGCGGGAGTAACGGGGAGCTGTTTTTT | CASSLPDVTSGSNGELFF
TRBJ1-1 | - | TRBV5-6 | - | TGTGCCAGCAGCTCCCGGGGTTGGGGCACTGAAGCTTTCTTT | CASSSRGWGTEAFF